This T cell receptor beta chain was sequenced for a study of blood T cell repertoires in COVID-19. Using immunoSEQ multiplex PCR, the repertoire was profiled, and TCRdb retains in-frame clones only, with some absent. The repertoire has tens of thousands of clones, approximately 89% of them found once; the top ten carry roughly 2.4%. The sample consisted of peripheral blood. This clonotype originated in a human donor in a cohort sampled during active COVID-19.

CDR3 DNA: TGTGCCAGCACCCTCGGGCAGGGCTATGGCTACACCTTC. Translation gives CASTLGQGYGYTF. The chain recombines TRBV6-5 with TRBJ1-2; the D gene is possibly TRBD1 (5 bases). The CDR3 is 13 amino acids. Trimming shortened V by 7 bases and J by 4 bases, and 13 bases separated the two germline ends. Germline V lookup: CDR1 MNHEY, CDR2 SVGAGI.